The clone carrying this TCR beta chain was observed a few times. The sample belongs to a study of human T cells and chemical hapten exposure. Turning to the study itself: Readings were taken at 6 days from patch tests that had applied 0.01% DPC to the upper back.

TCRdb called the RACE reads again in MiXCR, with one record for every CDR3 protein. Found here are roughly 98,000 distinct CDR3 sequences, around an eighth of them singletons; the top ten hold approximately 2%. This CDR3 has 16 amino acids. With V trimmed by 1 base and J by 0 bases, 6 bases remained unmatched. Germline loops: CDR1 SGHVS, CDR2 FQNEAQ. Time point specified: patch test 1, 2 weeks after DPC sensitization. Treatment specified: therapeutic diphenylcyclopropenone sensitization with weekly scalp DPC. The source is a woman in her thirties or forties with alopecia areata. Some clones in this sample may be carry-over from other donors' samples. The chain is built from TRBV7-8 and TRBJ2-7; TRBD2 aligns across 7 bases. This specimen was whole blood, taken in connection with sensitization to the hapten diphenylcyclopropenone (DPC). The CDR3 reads CASSLVQLASSYEQYF. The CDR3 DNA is TGTGCCAGCAGCTTAGTTCAACTAGCGAGCTCCTACGAGCAGTACTTC.